The present T cell receptor (beta chain) was sequenced within a study of blood T cell repertoires in COVID-19. Across the study: Donors in the United States, Italy and Spain gave samples during acute or convalescent COVID-19.

Germline V CDR1 and CDR2: SGHRS, YFSETQ. There are 14 residues in the CDR3. Trimming left V 5 bases short and J 11 bases short, with 17 bases between. In the original workflow: Nucleated cell number was recorded as an estimate derived from reference gene primer amplification. This table comes from immunoSEQ multiplex PCR, and its TCRdb copy is limited to in-frame clones, with some not included. The V and J calls and clone size were taken over from that table, and D and trimming were inferred from the DNA. The sample shows about 210,000 clones, more than 70% of them seen only once. Sequences were obtained from peripheral blood. This receptor was obtained from a woman in her forties or fifties with acute or convalescent COVID-19. V is TRBV5-1 and J is TRBJ1-6; tentative D call: TRBD1 (6 bases). CDR3 bases: TGCGCCAGCAGTATGAGACAGGAAGGCACACCCCTCCACTTT. Translating it yields CASSMRQEGTPLHF.